This TCR beta chain derives from a study of CD8 T cells in Susac syndrome. Trimming took off 3 bases at V and 1 base at J, with 9 bases between the two ends. This CDR3 comprises 14 residues. Germline lookup yields CDR1 KGHSH and CDR2 LQKENI. Reverse transcription of about 0.5 to 1 ug RNA was carried out with random hexamers. The CDR3 of TCR beta was amplified by immunoSEQ multiplex PCR across 54 Vbeta and 13 Jbeta. One entry per CDR3 protein, called by TCRdb with MiXCR from the immunoSEQ multiplex PCR reads. Among some 110,000 distinct CDR3 sequences listed, 85% to 95% were seen once. This TCR was sampled from a human donor with multiple sclerosis. Material for sequencing was CD4+ T cells from PBMCs. V usage is TRBV18 and J usage is TRBJ2-5; D remains unclear. The chain's CDR3 is CASSPGPIQETQYF. The CDR3 region has the DNA TGTGCCAGCTCACCGGGCCCGATCCAAGAGACCCAGTACTTC.